This T cell receptor (beta chain) was sequenced in a study of blood T cell repertoires in COVID-19. Background on the study: Whether acute or convalescent, the COVID-19 samples came from the United States, Italy and Spain. T cells, B-cell-depleted T cells, or PBMCs supplied cDNA or gDNA.

The protocol was immunoSEQ multiplex PCR, while the TCRdb copy is restricted to in-frame clones and leaves out a portion. The table includes fewer than 120,000 clones, approximately 80% detected once. This clone appeared a few times. Germline V gene lookup returns CDR1 SGHRS and CDR2 YFSETQ. The CDR3 contains 15 residues. The V end was cut by 4 bases, the J end by 0 bases, with 10 bases between. The sequence derives from a woman aged 55-70 years with acute or convalescent COVID-19. The sequenced sample was peripheral blood. The J gene is TRBJ2-2, the V gene TRBV5-1, with D hard to call. Written as DNA, the CDR3 is TGCGCCAGCAGCGAGGAGAATTCGAACACCGGGGAGCTGTTTTTT. Encoded protein: CASSEENSNTGELFF.